Reported below is one TCR beta chain. Its antigen is still unknown. These data belong to a study of T-cell memory formation after mild COVID-19. Whole-study results and caveats: A second wave of clones peaked on day 37, and their SARS-CoV-2 specificity went unconfirmed. Pre-infection memory showed some responding clones, and this suggested that cross-reactive memory joined.

After 5'RACE with constant-segment primers, TCR alpha and TCR beta cDNA libraries carrying sample barcodes and UMIs were obtained. One entry per CDR3 protein results from TCRdb running MiXCR on the 5' RACE reads. Of 150,000 or so distinct CDR3 sequences listed, 20% to 25% are singletons. Germline CDR1 is MGHRA and CDR2 is YSYEKL. The CDR3 spans 15 residues. Unmatched junction bases numbered 14, after V lost 2 bases and J lost 11 bases. V gene TRBV4-1 combines with J gene TRBJ1-1; 7 bases are shared with TRBD1. Input material: PBMCs or a T cell subset sorted from them (not recorded which). This receptor was obtained from an adult woman who had mild COVID-19 (a few samples of this study predate the infection). Cell type and time point are not known. The CDR3 is CASSQLVTGNLEAFF. In nucleotides, the CDR3 is TGCGCCAGCAGCCAACTTGTGACAGGGAACCTTGAGGCTTTCTTT.